This entry describes one TCR beta chain. The sample comes from a study of control samples from healthy donors and cancer patients. Deletions cut 5 bases from V and 1 base from J, with 5 bases between. CDR1 is SGHNT and CDR2 is YYREEE in the germline V gene (reference sequence). This CDR3 spans 12 amino acids. The protocol was immunoSEQ multiplex PCR, while the TCRdb copy is restricted to in-frame clones and leaves out a portion. The table includes 100,000 to 150,000 clones, around 87% detected once. The chain links TRBV5-4 to TRBJ2-3, with D possibly being TRBD1 (5 bases). The sequencing sample was made of blood. This TCR came from a man between 40 and 49 years old in good health. This chain's CDR3 is CASRQGTDTQYF. CDR3 DNA sequence: TGTGCCAGCAGACAGGGCACAGATACGCAGTATTTT.